This T cell receptor beta chain was captured in a study of lymphopenia after photon versus proton radiotherapy. The CDR3 length is 13 residues. V gave up 1 base and J gave up 9 bases, with 12 bases separating them. Germline CDR1 is SGHNT and CDR2 is YENEEA. Data came from immunoSEQ multiplex PCR; TCRdb stores just in-frame clones and leaves some out. The table shows more than 20,000 clones, with about four fifths occurring only once. Sequenced material: peripheral blood, taken from a patient treated with photon-based radiotherapy. This chain links TRBV11-3 with TRBJ1-1, with D possibly being TRBD1 (6 bases). The TCR originated in a man aged 35 to 55 with gastric cancer. The CDR3 spells CASSLGAGGKAFF. The CDR3 DNA follows: TGTGCCAGCAGCTTAGGAGCGGGGGGCAAAGCTTTCTTT.